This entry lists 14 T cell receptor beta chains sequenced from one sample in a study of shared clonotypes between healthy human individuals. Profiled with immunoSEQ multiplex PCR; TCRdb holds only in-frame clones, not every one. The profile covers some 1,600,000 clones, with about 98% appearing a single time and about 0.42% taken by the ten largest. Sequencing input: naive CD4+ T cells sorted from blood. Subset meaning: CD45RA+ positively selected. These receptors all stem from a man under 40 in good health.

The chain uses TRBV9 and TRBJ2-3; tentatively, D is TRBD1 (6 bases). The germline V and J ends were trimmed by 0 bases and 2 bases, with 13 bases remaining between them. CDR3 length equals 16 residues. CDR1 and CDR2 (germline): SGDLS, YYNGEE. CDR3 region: CASSVGLRGITDTQYF. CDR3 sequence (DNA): TGTGCCAGCAGCGTAGGTCTCAGGGGAATCACAGATACGCAGTATTTT.

The CDR3 reads CASRGPGGREAFF. The CDR3 nucleotides read TGTGCCAGCAGGGGTCCTGGGGGGCGTGAAGCTTTCTTT. The genes are TRBV6-4 and TRBJ1-1, with a tentative D call TRBD1 (6 bases). V shed 6 bases and J shed 7 bases, with 15 bases lying between them. CDR3 size: 13 residues. Germline CDR1 MRHNA, CDR2 SNTAGT.

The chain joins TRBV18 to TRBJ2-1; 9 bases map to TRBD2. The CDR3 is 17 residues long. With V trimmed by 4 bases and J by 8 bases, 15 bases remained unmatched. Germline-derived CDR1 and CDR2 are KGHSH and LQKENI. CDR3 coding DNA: TGTGCCAGCTCACAGCCCGGCTCTAGCGGGATTAATTATGAGCAGTTCTTC. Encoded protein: CASSQPGSSGINYEQFF.

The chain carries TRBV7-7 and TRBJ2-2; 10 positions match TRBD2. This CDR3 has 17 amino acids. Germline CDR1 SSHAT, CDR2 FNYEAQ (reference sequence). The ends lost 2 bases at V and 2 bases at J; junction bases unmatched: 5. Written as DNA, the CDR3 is TGTGCCAGCAGCTTACGGGAACTAGCGGGAAACACCGGGGAGCTGTTTTTT. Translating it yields CASSLRELAGNTGELFF.

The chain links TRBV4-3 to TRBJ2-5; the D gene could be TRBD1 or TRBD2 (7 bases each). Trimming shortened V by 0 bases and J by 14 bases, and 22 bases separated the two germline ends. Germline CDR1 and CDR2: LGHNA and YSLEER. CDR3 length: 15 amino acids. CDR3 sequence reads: CASSQDLRWSGTVYF. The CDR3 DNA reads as TGCGCCAGCAGCCAAGATTTAAGGTGGAGCGGGACAGTATACTTC.

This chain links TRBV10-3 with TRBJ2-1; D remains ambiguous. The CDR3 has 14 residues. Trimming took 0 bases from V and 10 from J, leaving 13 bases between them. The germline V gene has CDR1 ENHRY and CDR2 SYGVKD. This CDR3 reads CAISESASAVEQFF. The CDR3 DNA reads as TGTGCCATCAGTGAGTCCGCCAGCGCGGTAGAGCAGTTCTTC.

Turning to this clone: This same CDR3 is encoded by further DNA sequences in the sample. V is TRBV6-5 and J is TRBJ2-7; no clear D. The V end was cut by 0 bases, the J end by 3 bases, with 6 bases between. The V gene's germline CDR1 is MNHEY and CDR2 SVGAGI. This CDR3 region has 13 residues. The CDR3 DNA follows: TGTGCCAGCAGTTACTCGACGGTCTACGAGCAGTACTTC. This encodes CASSYSTVYEQYF.

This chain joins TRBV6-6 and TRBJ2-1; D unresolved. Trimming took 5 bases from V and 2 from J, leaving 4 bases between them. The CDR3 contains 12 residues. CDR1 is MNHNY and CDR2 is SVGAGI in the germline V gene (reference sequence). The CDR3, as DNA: TGTGCCAGCAGTCTACCCTACAATGAGCAGTTCTTC. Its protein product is CASSLPYNEQFF.

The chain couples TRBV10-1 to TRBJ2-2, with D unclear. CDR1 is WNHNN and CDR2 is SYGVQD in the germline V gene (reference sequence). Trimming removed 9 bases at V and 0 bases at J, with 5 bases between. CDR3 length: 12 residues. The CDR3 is CASATNTGELFF. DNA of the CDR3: TGCGCCAGTGCGACGAACACCGGGGAGCTGTTTTTT.

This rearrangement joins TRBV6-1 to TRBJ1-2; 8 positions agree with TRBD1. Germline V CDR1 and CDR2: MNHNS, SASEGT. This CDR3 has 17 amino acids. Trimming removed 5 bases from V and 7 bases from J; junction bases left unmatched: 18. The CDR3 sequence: CASSQGPGGARVGGYTF. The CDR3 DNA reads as TGTGCCAGCAGTCAAGGGCCAGGGGGCGCAAGAGTCGGTGGCTACACCTTC.

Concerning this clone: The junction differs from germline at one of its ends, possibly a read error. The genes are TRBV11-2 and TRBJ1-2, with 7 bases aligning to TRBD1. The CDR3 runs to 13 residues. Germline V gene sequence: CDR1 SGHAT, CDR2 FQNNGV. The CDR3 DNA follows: TGTGCCAGCAGCTTAGGAGGGTCGGGACAGCGGGACTTC. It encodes CASSLGGSGQRDF.

Here the CDR3 DNA reads TGTGCCAGCAGCTCCACCGGGACAGGGTTGTTTGAGCAGTACTTC. Residues: CASSSTGTGLFEQYF. The chain joins TRBV7-2 to TRBJ2-7; 9 bases are shared with TRBD1. The CDR3 has 15 residues. The junction had 11 bases not matched to a gene; V was cut back by 4 bases and J by 7 bases. Looked up from germline, CDR1 is SGHTA and CDR2 is FQGNSA. Filled out from reference TRBV7-2 and TRBJ2-7, the complete variable domain reads GAGVSQSPSNKVTEKGKDVELRCDPISGHTALYWYRQSLGQGLEFLIYFQGNSAPDKSGLPSDRFSAERTGGSVSTLTIQRTQQEDSAVYLCASSSTGTGLFEQYFGPGTRLTVT.

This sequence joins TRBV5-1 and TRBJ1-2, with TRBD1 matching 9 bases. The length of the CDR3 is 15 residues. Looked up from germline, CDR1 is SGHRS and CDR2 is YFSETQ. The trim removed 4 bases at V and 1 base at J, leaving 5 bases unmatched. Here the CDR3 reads CASSPGTGSNYGYTF. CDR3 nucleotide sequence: TGCGCCAGCAGCCCCGGGACAGGGAGTAACTATGGCTACACCTTC.

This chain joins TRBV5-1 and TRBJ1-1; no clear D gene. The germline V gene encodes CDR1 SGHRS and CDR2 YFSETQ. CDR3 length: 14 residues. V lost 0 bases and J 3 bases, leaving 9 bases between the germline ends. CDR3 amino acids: CASSLGVQDTEAFF. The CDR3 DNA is TGCGCCAGCAGCTTGGGTGTTCAGGACACTGAAGCTTTCTTT.